Listed below are T cell receptor beta chains from one sample, sequenced in a study of T cell repertoires in ileal Crohn's disease. TCRdb's table, derived via immunoSEQ multiplex PCR, lists solely in-frame clones and lacks some. The sample has roughly 8,500 clones, roughly 78% seen once. Sequencing was carried out using ileal tissue. These receptors originate from an adult with Crohn's disease. CDR3s include the opening cysteine and the closing phenylalanine or tryptophan. The D gene is left open where the match is weak. The size field is filled for only some rows; it gives once, few, many or a size class.

d_call clone_size j_call v_call cdr3_nt cdr3_aa
TRBD1 - TRBJ2-2 TRBV25-1 TGTGCCAGCACCGGGACAGTGAACACCGGGGAGCTGTTTTTT CASTGTVNTGELFF
- few TRBJ2-3 TRBV7-3 TGTGCCAGCAGCAGAGACTCCGGGACACTAGATACGCAGTATTTT CASSRDSGTLDTQYF
- - TRBJ1-2 TRBV5-5 TGTGCCAGCAGCGGCGCGGGATGGGGCTACACCTTC CASSGAGWGYTF
- - TRBJ2-5 TRBV18 TGTGCCAGCTCACCTAGGGGCAGGGGCCTTCCCCGGGAGACCCAGTACTTC CASSPRGRGLPRETQYF
- - TRBJ1-3 TRBV7-6 TGTGCCAGCAGCTCAACAGACACCATATATTTT CASSSTDTIYF
- once TRBJ2-7 TRBV18 TGTGCCAGCTCACCACCCCGAGGGGGACCCTACGAGCAGTACTTC CASSPPRGGPYEQYF
- few TRBJ1-2 TRBV6-4 TGTGCCTCCTCACCAGGGTACGGCTATGGCTACACCTTC CASSPGYGYGYTF
TRBD2 - TRBJ2-1 TRBV4-3 TGCGCCAGCAGCCAAGATTCTGGTCTAGCGGGGGGGCCTTACAATGAGCAGTTCTTC CASSQDSGLAGGPYNEQFF
- - TRBJ1-1 TRBV5-8 TGTGCCAGCAGCTTAAGAGGGAGGACTGAAGCTTTCTTT CASSLRGRTEAFF
TRBD2 - TRBJ2-1 TRBV25-1 TGTGCCAGCGGGAGGGCGGGCCTCTCCTACAATGAGCAGTTCTTC CASGRAGLSYNEQFF
- - TRBJ2-7 TRBV30 TGTGCCTGGAGTATTCGGAGCTACGAGCAGTACTTC CAWSIRSYEQYF
TRBD1 - TRBJ2-2 TRBV5-1 TGCGCCAGCAGCACGGACAGGGCCGGGGAGCTGTTTTTT CASSTDRAGELFF
- - TRBJ2-7 TRBV5-4 TGTGCCAGCAGCTTAACACACCGGGCAGCCGGGAGCTACGAGCAGTACTTC CASSLTHRAAGSYEQYF
- - TRBJ2-1 TRBV9 TGTGCCAGCAGCGTTGACAGTAGCGGCTCCTACAATGAGCAGTTCTTC CASSVDSSGSYNEQFF
- - TRBJ1-2 TRBV30 TGTGCCTGGATGGGGGGGGGTATGAGTGGCTACACCTTC CAWMGGGMSGYTF